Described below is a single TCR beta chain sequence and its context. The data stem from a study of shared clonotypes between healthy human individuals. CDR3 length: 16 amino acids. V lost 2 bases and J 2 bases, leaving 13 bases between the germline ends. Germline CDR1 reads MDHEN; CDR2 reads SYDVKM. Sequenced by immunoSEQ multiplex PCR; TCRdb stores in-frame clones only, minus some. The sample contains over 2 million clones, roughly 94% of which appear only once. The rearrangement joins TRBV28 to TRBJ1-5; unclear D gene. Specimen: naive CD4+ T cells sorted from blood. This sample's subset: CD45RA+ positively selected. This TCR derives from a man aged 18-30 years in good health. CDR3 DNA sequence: TGTGCCAGCAGTTTAGGAGGACGACGCGGCAATCAGCCCCAGCATTTT. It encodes CASSLGGRRGNQPQHF.